This T cell receptor beta chain was identified in a study of primary melanoma T cells and metastatic recurrence (dated by TCRdb to about 2020). Broadly, across the study: The cohort consisted of 200 or so primary melanomas of stage T2 to T4, each more than 1 mm thick. Whether T-cell fraction and T-cell repertoire clonality in primary melanoma tumors predicted patient outcome was tested in the study. The T-cell fraction measured by TCR beta sequencing was weighed against progression-free survival, the clinical outcome chosen for the comparison. Histopathological grading of tumor-infiltrating lymphocytes was compared with the T-cell fraction derived from sequencing.

Library method: the immunoSEQ multiplex PCR assay. High-throughput sequencing of the T-cell receptor beta chain was performed on primary melanoma tumor tissue. The authors' analysis ran thus. TCRB CDR3 sharing between samples and the distribution of insertions and deletions were included in the repertoire analyses. A gradient-boosted model ranked how well the T-cell fraction predicted outcome compared with histopathological variables. Entries here come from immuneACCESS through TCRdb and include only in-frame sequences with V and J called. Some clones fail to appear in such tables; in the studies checked, an unresolved V gene covers under half of the shortfall, and the cause of the remainder is unknown. V, J and clone size were drawn from that table, and D and trimming were deduced from the DNA. In this sample the table shows over a thousand clones, more than 60% of which occur a single time. The ten largest clones capture approximately 22% of the sample.

Summary of the overall study and its limitations: Protection appeared to be conferred by a T-cell fraction above 20% regardless of ulceration status, mitotic rate or nodal disease. The authors framed an effective T-cell-mediated antitumor response in primary melanoma only as a suggestion, not a demonstrated mechanism. Tumor T-cell fraction was reported to predict progression-free survival independently of thickness, ulceration, mitotic rate and age. Adding T-cell fraction to tumor thickness reportedly improved progression-free survival prediction more than adding any other histopathological variable.

With respect to this clone: The antigen it recognizes is unknown. No quality values exist for individual bases; no much larger clone is one base distant.

The patients had surgically resected primary melanoma that was considered potentially curable but at risk of metastatic recurrence. The CDR3 measures 13 amino acids from cysteine to phenylalanine. Solely the CDR3 DNA is kept, with 39 bases framed from the first base. CDR1 and CDR2, per the germline V gene, are MNHGY and SAAAGT. Relative to germline, V is missing 2 bases and J is missing 12 bases, with 9 bases of the junction outside any gene match. This sequence uses TRBV6-8 and TRBJ1-1; TRBD1 matches 7 bases in the middle. The sequence was obtained from a human donor with melanoma. Sample: melanoma tumor tissue. The CDR3 region has the sequence CASSYHMTGSPFF. The nucleotide sequence reads as follows: TGTGCCAGCAGTTACCATATGACAGGGTCACCTTTCTTT.